This entry describes one T cell receptor beta chain. The data were taken from a study of blood T cell repertoires in COVID-19. The overall study: The United States, Italy and Spain supplied acute and convalescent COVID-19 samples. PBMCs, B-cell-depleted T cells, or T cells provided the cDNA or gDNA that made up the material.

Germline V CDR1 and CDR2: MNHNY, SVGAGI (reference sequence). Trimming shortened V by 7 bases and J by 8 bases, and 14 bases separated the two germline ends. The CDR3 covers 12 residues. In the authors' methods: Amplification of reference gene primers provided the estimated nucleated cell counts. Generated by immunoSEQ multiplex PCR, the TCRdb table keeps only in-frame clones and is missing some. The V and J calls and clone size are taken from that table; D and trimming were inferred from the DNA. The profile shows fewer than 15,000 clones, roughly 88% of them singletons. The chain carries TRBV6-6 and TRBJ1-1; D gene uncertain. The sequencing sample was made of peripheral blood. The sequence came from a human donor in a cohort sampled during active COVID-19. The CDR3 region has the DNA TGTGCCAGCAAATTAGAGGGTCCCGAAGCTTTCTTT. This codes for CASKLEGPEAFF.